These 18 T cell receptor beta chains came from one sample sequenced in a study of T cells after yellow fever vaccination. TCRdb reprocessed the 5' RACE reads with MiXCR, giving one entry per CDR3 protein. The data show roughly 310,000 distinct CDR3 sequences, with roughly 4% seen just once and 23% held by the top ten. Specimen: PBMCs, collected on the day of the yellow fever booster vaccination. The receptor source for this set is a man between 18 and 29 years old who received the YFV17D yellow fever vaccine.

This clonotype occurred a few times. This sequence joins TRBV9 and TRBJ2-1; 11 bases are a match to TRBD2. CDR1 and CDR2 (germline): SGDLS, YYNGEE. The trim removed 4 bases at V and 13 bases at J, leaving 13 bases unmatched. The CDR3 has 15 residues. The CDR3 coding sequence is TGTGCCAGCAGCCCGCTGGGTAGCGGGGGGGTGGGTCAGTTCTTC. This codes for CASSPLGSGGVGQFF.

This clonotype was seen many times. The chain recombines TRBV7-4 with TRBJ2-6; TRBD2 is a possible D gene (5 bases). V dropped 2 bases and J dropped 0 bases, with 14 bases sitting between them. The CDR3 has 18 amino acids. The germline CDR1 and CDR2 sequences are SGHVT and SQSDAQ. The chain's CDR3 is CASSLYGQAGSGANVLTF. Here the CDR3 DNA reads TGTGCCAGCAGCTTATACGGGCAGGCGGGCTCTGGGGCCAACGTCCTGACTTTC.

This clonotype came up a few times. This chain links TRBV6-6 with TRBJ2-1, with a possible D match to TRBD2 (6 bases). This CDR3 spans 17 amino acids. Germline CDR1 MNHNY, CDR2 SVGAGI (reference sequence). The V end lost 6 bases, the J end lost 0 bases, and 18 bases lay between the germline ends. In DNA form, the CDR3 reads TGTGCCAGCAGCCCCGTGGAGGGAAGGAGCTCCTACAATGAGCAGTTCTTC. The encoded protein is CASSPVEGRSSYNEQFF.

The chain has TRBV11-3 and TRBJ1-2; weak D call: TRBD1 (6 bases). Germline CDR1 reads SGHNT; CDR2 reads YENEEA. V lost 8 bases, J lost 8 bases, and 24 bases lay in between. The CDR3 loop spans 15 amino acids. The CDR3 DNA sequence: TGTGCCAGCGCCTTTGGGGTAGGGAGGACAGACGGCTACACCTTC. It specifies CASAFGVGRTDGYTF.

This clonotype occurred a few times. A clone one base away is much larger, so this may be a read error. The chain uses TRBV6-2 or TRBV6-3 and TRBJ2-7; D might be TRBD2 (5 bases). CDR1 is MNHEY, CDR2 SVGEGT, per germline. This CDR3 contains 12 residues. V lost 6 bases, J lost 4 bases, and 10 bases lay in between. CDR3 sequence: CASSVAGYEQYF. CDR3 DNA: TGTGCCAGCAGCGTGGCGGGTTACGAGCAGTACTTC.

The rearrangement links TRBV9 to TRBJ2-1; D possibly corresponds to TRBD2 (5 bases). Deletions cut 0 bases from V and 2 bases from J, with 12 bases between. Germline V lookup: CDR1 SGDLS, CDR2 YYNGEE. CDR3 length: 16 amino acids. CDR3 residues: CASSVDGLRPYNEQFF. DNA of the CDR3: TGTGCCAGCAGCGTAGACGGACTGCGGCCCTACAATGAGCAGTTCTTC.

The V gene is TRBV11-1, the J gene TRBJ1-1; D gene ambiguous. V was cut by 0 bases and J by 10 bases, with 12 bases left in between. Looked up from germline, CDR1 is SGHAT and CDR2 is FQDESV (reference sequence). This CDR3 region has 13 residues. The CDR3 here is CASSLAISGGAFF. CDR3 bases: TGTGCCAGCAGCTTAGCGATCTCGGGTGGAGCTTTCTTT.

This clonotype was recorded at least ten times. V is TRBV6-5 and J is TRBJ1-2; D might be TRBD1 (5 bases). The CDR3 length is 13 residues. Germline CDR1 and CDR2: MNHEY and SVGAGI. V lost 0 bases, J lost 9 bases, and 11 bases lay in between. As DNA, the CDR3 is TGTGCCAGCAGTTACTCCGGGACTGGGAGCTACACCTTC. Protein product: CASSYSGTGSYTF.

This clonotype was detected many times. V and J are TRBV7-9 and TRBJ1-1; weak D call: TRBD1 (5 bases). V was shortened by 6 bases and J by 5 bases, with 13 bases between the two germline ends. The germline V gene encodes CDR1 SEHNR and CDR2 FQNEAQ (reference sequence). This CDR3 contains 13 residues. The CDR3 nucleotides are TGTGCCAGCAGTGTCCAAGGGGCTACTGAAGCTTTCTTT. Its translation: CASSVQGATEAFF.

This clonotype was detected ten times or more. The chain couples TRBV20-1 to TRBJ2-5; 8 nucleotides match TRBD1. Germline loops: CDR1 DFQATT, CDR2 SNEGSKA (reference sequence). The V and J ends lost 3 bases and 4 bases, in that order; junction bases with no gene match: 4. The CDR3 consists of 13 residues. The chain's CDR3 is CSARPGQVETQYF. The DNA for the CDR3 is TGCAGTGCTAGGCCGGGACAGGTAGAGACCCAGTACTTC.

The CDR3, as DNA: TGTGCCAGCTCACCACTCGGGGACTACACTGAAGCTTTCTTT. It yields the protein CASSPLGDYTEAFF. The rearrangement uses TRBV18 and TRBJ1-1, with D perhaps matching TRBD1 (5 bases). Germline CDR1 and CDR2: KGHSH and LQKENI. This CDR3 is 14 amino acids long. Between the trimmed V and J ends, which lost 1 base and 3 bases, there was a span of 9 bases.

This clonotype was picked up a small number of times. The CDR3 nucleotides read TGTGCCAGCAGCCAGGGACAGGGCCCTGTTAGCAATCAGCCCCAGCATTTT. Encoded protein: CASSQGQGPVSNQPQHF. The rearrangement links TRBV3-1 to TRBJ1-5; 9 bases are a match to TRBD1. The germline V gene encodes CDR1 LGHDT and CDR2 YNNKEL (reference sequence). The CDR3 runs to 17 residues. V was clipped by 3 bases and J by 0 bases; unmatched bases: 6.

This clonotype was seen many times. The V and J genes are TRBV7-8 and TRBJ2-5; 12 nucleotides line up with TRBD1. This CDR3 spans 17 amino acids. The germline gives CDR1 SGHVS, CDR2 FQNEAQ. V trimming: 3 bases; J trimming: 4 bases; junction bases outside the gene matches: 9. CDR3 sequence (DNA): TGTGCCAGCAGCTTCGACGGGACAGGGGGCAAATTAGAGACCCAGTACTTC. As protein: CASSFDGTGGKLETQYF.

This clonotype was seen repeatedly, ten times or more. V is TRBV20-1 and J is TRBJ1-5; no definite D call. This CDR3 has 14 amino acids. Trimming took 0 bases from V and 11 from J, leaving 17 bases between them. The germline V gene encodes CDR1 DFQATT and CDR2 SNEGSKA (reference sequence). Here the CDR3 reads CSARDLLGPLAQHF. The CDR3 region has the DNA TGCAGTGCTAGAGACCTCCTCGGGCCCCTGGCCCAGCATTTT.

The chain recombines TRBV27 with TRBJ1-1; the D is unclear. V lost 5 bases to trimming and J lost 3 bases, with 13 bases between them. The CDR3 spans 14 residues. CDR1 and CDR2 from the germline V gene are MNHEY and SMNVEV (reference sequence). CDR3 in DNA: TGTGCCAGCAGTCTCGGGAGGGTGGACACTGAAGCTTTCTTT. Amino acid sequence: CASSLGRVDTEAFF.

This clonotype has ten or more counts. The chain joins TRBV12-3 or TRBV12-4 to TRBJ1-2; D unresolved. Trimming shortened V by 3 bases and J by 7 bases, and 6 bases separated the two germline ends. The CDR3 loop spans 11 amino acids. In DNA form, the CDR3 reads TGTGCCAGCAGTTTTAGCGTTGGCTACACCTTC. This codes for CASSFSVGYTF.

V is TRBV4-1 and J is TRBJ1-5; the D gene is possibly TRBD1 (5 bases). The CDR3 extends over 16 amino acids. V lost 2 bases to trimming and J lost 4 bases, with 15 bases between them. CDR1 and CDR2 (germline): MGHRA, YSYEKL. The CDR3 loop is CASSQKGQKGNQPQHF. CDR3 sequence (DNA): TGCGCCAGCAGCCAAAAAGGACAAAAGGGAAATCAGCCCCAGCATTTT.

This clonotype was counted many times. The genes are TRBV25-1 and TRBJ2-1, with D possibly matching TRBD1 (6 bases). The CDR3 contains 15 residues. CDR1 and CDR2 from the germline V gene are MGHDK and SYGVNS. V was cut by 10 bases and J by 3 bases, with 19 bases left in between. CDR3 nucleotides: TGTGCCACCCTCCGGGACACCCTTGGCTACAATGAGCAGTTCTTC. Translation gives CATLRDTLGYNEQFF.